One sample yielded the 20 T cell receptor beta chains listed below, sequenced in a study of blood T cell repertoires in COVID-19. The repertoire was sequenced with immunoSEQ multiplex PCR; TCRdb's copy has only in-frame clones and lacks some. The repertoire holds a few hundred thousand clones, with around 90% as singletons. Sequencing input: peripheral blood. All receptors come from a woman in her 70s with active or convalescent COVID-19.

The chain employs TRBV2 and TRBJ2-1; a possible D gene is TRBD1 (5 bases). Trimming left V 11 bases short and J 2 bases short, with 13 bases between. The CDR3 totals 13 residues. The V gene's germline CDR1 is SNHLY and CDR2 FYNNEI. The CDR3: CAVATDTYNEQFF. The CDR3 nucleotides are TGTGCCGTCGCGACAGACACCTACAATGAGCAGTTCTTC.

The V and J genes are TRBV14 and TRBJ2-3, with 14 bases lining up with TRBD2. This CDR3 is built from 16 residues. V gave up 4 bases and J gave up 10 bases; unmatched junction bases: 10. The germline CDR1 and CDR2 sequences are SGHDN and FVKESK. The CDR3 region is CASSRRRGTSGGAQYF. The CDR3 coding sequence is TGTGCCAGCAGCCGGAGAAGGGGGACTAGCGGGGGTGCGCAGTATTTT.

The chain links TRBV19 to TRBJ1-5; 8 bases line up with TRBD1. Germline V gene sequence: CDR1 LNHDA, CDR2 SQIVND (reference sequence). The CDR3 runs to 17 residues. V shed 4 bases and J 0 bases; nucleotides not matched to a gene: 8. The CDR3 DNA sequence: TGTGCCAGTAGTACGCACAGGGGGACCTATAGCAATCAGCCCCAGCATTTT. Translated, it gives CASSTHRGTYSNQPQHF. The full variable domain, completed using reference TRBV19 and TRBJ1-5, is DGGITQSPKYLFRKEGQNVTLSCEQNLNHDAMYWYRQDPGQGLRLIYYSQIVNDFQKGDIAEGYSVSREKKESFPLTVTSAQKNPTAFYLCASSTHRGTYSNQPQHFGDGTRLSIL.

CDR3 region: CASSSLSGGNEQFF. CDR3 sequence (DNA): TGTGCCAGCAGCTCCCTCTCAGGAGGCAATGAGCAGTTCTTC. The rearrangement joins TRBV9 to TRBJ2-1, with a tentative D call TRBD2 (5 bases). The germline V gene has CDR1 SGDLS and CDR2 YYNGEE. CDR3 length: 14 amino acids. The V gene lost 4 bases and the J gene lost 6 bases, with 14 bases spanning the gap.

V usage is TRBV9 and J usage is TRBJ2-1; a possible D gene is TRBD2 (7 bases). Trimming cost V 0 bases and J 6 bases, with 13 bases left between them. CDR1 and CDR2 from the germline V gene are SGDLS and YYNGEE. This CDR3 is built from 15 residues. In DNA form, the CDR3 reads TGTGCCAGCAGCGTAGTAGGGGGGGCGCGCAATGAGCAGTTCTTC. It translates to CASSVVGGARNEQFF. Combining the CDR3 with reference TRBV9 and TRBJ2-1 gives the whole variable domain DSGVTQTPKHLITATGQRVTLRCSPRSGDLSVYWYQQSLDQGLQFLIQYYNGEERAKGNILERFSAQQFPDLHSELNLSSLELGDSALYFCASSVVGGARNEQFFGPGTRLTVL.

The chain recombines TRBV2 with TRBJ2-1; the D is unclear. Trimming took off 8 bases at V and 2 bases at J, with 13 bases between the two ends. From germline, CDR1 is SNHLY and CDR2 FYNNEI. The CDR3 consists of 14 residues. The CDR3 protein is CASAESRTYNEQFF. The CDR3 DNA reads as TGTGCCAGCGCGGAGAGTAGAACCTACAATGAGCAGTTCTTC. The full variable domain, its missing parts supplied by reference TRBV2 and TRBJ2-1, is EPEVTQTPSHQVTQMGQEVILRCVPISNHLYFYWYRQILGQKVEFLVSFYNNEISEKSEIFDDQFSVERPDGSNFTLKIRSTKLEDSAMYFCASAESRTYNEQFFGPGTRLTVL.

This rearrangement joins TRBV12-5 to TRBJ1-6; unclear D gene. Germline assignment: CDR1 LGHNT and CDR2 FRNRAP. V was clipped by 6 bases and J by 0 bases, with 9 bases between them. CDR3 size: 15 residues. The CDR3 region has the DNA TGTGCTAGTGGACCTACGAGCTCCTATAATTCACCCCTCCACTTT. It encodes CASGPTSSYNSPLHF.

The chain is built from TRBV29-1 and TRBJ1-3; the D is unclear. CDR3 size: 12 residues. The V and J ends lost 4 bases and 3 bases respectively, with 7 bases between them. Germline lookup yields CDR1 SQVTM and CDR2 ANQGSEA. This CDR3 is CSVAVSGNTIYF. The CDR3 DNA sequence: TGCAGCGTTGCGGTGAGTGGAAACACCATATATTTT.

In its sample, this clone was seen once. The V gene is TRBV7-9, the J gene TRBJ2-2; D might be TRBD2 (6 bases). Germline CDR1 is SEHNR and CDR2 is FQNEAQ (reference sequence). This CDR3 is built from 19 residues. Trimming took off 0 bases at V and 1 base at J, with 18 bases between the two ends. Here the CDR3 DNA reads TGTGCCAGCAGCTTAGCCAAAGGAGCGGGCGGAGTGAACACCGGGGAGCTGTTTTTT. Its protein is CASSLAKGAGGVNTGELFF. The variable domain in full, with the rest retrieved from reference TRBV7-9 and TRBJ2-2, is DTGVSQNPRHKITKRGQNVTFRCDPISEHNRLYWYRQTLGQGPEFLTYFQNEAQLEKSRLLSDRFSAERPKGSFSTLEIQRTEQGDSAMYLCASSLAKGAGGVNTGELFFGEGSRLTVL.

This chain connects TRBV3-1 (or the pseudogene TRBV3-2) to TRBJ2-2, with D possibly TRBD2 on 6 matching bases. The length of the CDR3 is 17 residues. V was clipped by 0 bases and J by 6 bases, with 17 bases between them. Germline V gene data show CDR1 as LGHDT and CDR2 as YNNKEL (reference sequence). CDR3 sequence: CASSQDVGGTSPGELFF. For the CDR3, the DNA is TGTGCCAGCAGCCAAGATGTTGGCGGGACGAGCCCCGGGGAGCTGTTTTTT.

The chain couples TRBV24-1 to TRBJ1-2; D is unclear. The CDR3 has 11 residues. The germline CDR1 and CDR2 sequences are KGHDR and SFDVKD. Trimming pared 3 bases from V and 5 bases from J, leaving 3 bases between. CDR3 coding DNA: TGTGCCACCAGTGATCTATATGGCTACACCTTC. As protein: CATSDLYGYTF.

The V call is TRBV10-1, the J call TRBJ2-1, with D possibly being TRBD1 (6 bases). The germline V and J ends were trimmed by 3 bases and 13 bases, with 10 bases remaining between them. Germline loops: CDR1 WNHNN, CDR2 SYGVQD (reference sequence). The CDR3 is 11 amino acids. CDR3 residues: CASSDGTNQFF. CDR3 coding DNA: TGCGCCAGCAGTGATGGGACAAATCAGTTCTTC.

The CDR3 nucleotides are TGTGCCACCAGTGATTCCTTAAATCAGCCCCAGCATTTT. It encodes CATSDSLNQPQHF. The rearrangement links TRBV24-1 to TRBJ1-5; no reliable D call. From germline, CDR1 is KGHDR and CDR2 SFDVKD. V lost 2 bases, J lost 4 bases, and 5 bases lay in between. The CDR3 covers 13 residues.

The chain is built from TRBV10-3 and TRBJ1-4, with TRBD1 matching over 12 bases. After removal of 6 bases from V and 3 bases from J, the junction contained 5 bases not matched to a gene. This CDR3 spans 16 amino acids. Germline CDR1 is ENHRY and CDR2 is SYGVKD. In DNA, the CDR3 is TGTGCCATCAGCCTGGGACAGGGGGCTTCTAATGAAAAACTGTTTTTT. It codes for CAISLGQGASNEKLFF.

J is TRBJ1-2 and V is TRBV5-4; 8 bases map to TRBD1. CDR1 and CDR2 (germline): SGHNT, YYREEE (reference sequence). CDR3 length equals 13 residues. Trimming took 5 bases from V and 3 from J; bases not matched to a gene: 3. CDR3 residues: CASRVTGDYGYTF. DNA for the CDR3: TGTGCCAGCAGGGTGACAGGGGACTATGGCTACACCTTC.

The chain couples TRBV5-6 to TRBJ2-5; 8 bases are shared with TRBD1. J was trimmed by 2 bases and V by 4 bases; bases with no gene match: 7. Germline CDR1 is SGHDT and CDR2 is YYEEEE. The CDR3 is 15 amino acids. CDR3 nucleotide sequence: TGTGCCAGCAGCCCCCCGGGACAGGAGCAAGAGACCCAGTACTTC. Protein product: CASSPPGQEQETQYF.

The rearrangement links TRBV6-2 or TRBV6-3 to TRBJ2-7; TRBD1 might be the D (6 bases). This CDR3 contains 14 residues. Trimming removed 5 bases from V and 5 bases from J, with 16 bases in between. CDR1 is MNHEY and CDR2 is SVGEGT in the germline V gene. The CDR3 DNA reads as TGTGCCAGCAGTCGGCTCCAGGGGAACAACGAGCAGTACTTC. It encodes CASSRLQGNNEQYF.

The V and J genes are TRBV5-1 and TRBJ1-1, with D possibly being TRBD1 (5 bases). The CDR3 length is 15 residues. Germline values: CDR1 SGHRS, CDR2 YFSETQ. The germline V and J ends were trimmed by 2 bases and 3 bases, with 14 bases remaining between them. CDR3 nucleotide sequence: TGCGCCAGCAGCTTAGAGGCCACAGGATACACTGAAGCTTTCTTT. Translating it yields CASSLEATGYTEAFF.

CDR3 in DNA: TGTGCCAGCAGCACACGACAGGGGCGGACTGAAGCTTTCTTT. This encodes CASSTRQGRTEAFF. The chain employs TRBV9 and TRBJ1-1, with 8 bases identical to TRBD1. CDR1 and CDR2 from the germline V gene are SGDLS and YYNGEE. CDR3 length equals 14 residues. V dropped 4 bases and J dropped 5; count of bases not matched to a gene: 7.

The CDR3, as DNA: TGCGCCAGCAGCCAAGGGTCTAGGGGGGGGGAGACCCAGTACTTC. It is translated as CASSQGSRGGETQYF. The genes are TRBV4-3 and TRBJ2-5; perhaps TRBD2 as D (7 bases). Germline V gene sequence: CDR1 LGHNA, CDR2 YSLEER. The V and J ends lost 1 base and 5 bases respectively, with 14 bases between them. The CDR3 sequence is 15 residues long.